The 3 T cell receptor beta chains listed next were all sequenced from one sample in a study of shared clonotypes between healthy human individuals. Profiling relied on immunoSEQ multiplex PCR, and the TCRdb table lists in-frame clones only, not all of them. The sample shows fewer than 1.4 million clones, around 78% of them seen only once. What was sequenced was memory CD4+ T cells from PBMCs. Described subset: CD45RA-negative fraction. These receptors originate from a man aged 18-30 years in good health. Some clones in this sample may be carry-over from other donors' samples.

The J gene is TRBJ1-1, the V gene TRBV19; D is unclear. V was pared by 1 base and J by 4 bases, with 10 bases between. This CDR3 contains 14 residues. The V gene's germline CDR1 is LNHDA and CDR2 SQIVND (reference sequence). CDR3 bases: TGTGCCAGTAGTATAGTGATGGCGGGCACTGAAGCTTTCTTT. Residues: CASSIVMAGTEAFF.

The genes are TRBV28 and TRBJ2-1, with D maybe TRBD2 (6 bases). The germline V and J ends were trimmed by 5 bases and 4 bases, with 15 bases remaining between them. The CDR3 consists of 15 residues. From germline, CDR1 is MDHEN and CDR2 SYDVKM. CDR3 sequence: CASSLISGSYNEQFF. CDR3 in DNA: TGTGCCAGCAGTCTTATTAGCGGAAGTTACAATGAGCAGTTCTTC.

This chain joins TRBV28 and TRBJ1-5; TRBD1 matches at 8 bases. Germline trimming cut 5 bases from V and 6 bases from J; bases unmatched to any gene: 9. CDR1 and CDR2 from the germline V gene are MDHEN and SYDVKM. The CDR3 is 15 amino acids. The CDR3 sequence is CASSAGGGSGQPQHF. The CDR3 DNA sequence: TGTGCCAGCAGTGCAGGGGGCGGGTCGGGTCAGCCCCAGCATTTT.